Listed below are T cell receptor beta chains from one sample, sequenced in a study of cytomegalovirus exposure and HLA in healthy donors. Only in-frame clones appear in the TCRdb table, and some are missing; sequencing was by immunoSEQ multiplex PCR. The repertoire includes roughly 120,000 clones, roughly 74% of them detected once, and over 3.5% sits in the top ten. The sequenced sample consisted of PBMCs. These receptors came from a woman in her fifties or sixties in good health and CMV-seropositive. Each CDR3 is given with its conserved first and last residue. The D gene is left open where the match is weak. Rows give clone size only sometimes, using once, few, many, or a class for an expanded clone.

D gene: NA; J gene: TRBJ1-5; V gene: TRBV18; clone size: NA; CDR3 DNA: TGTGCCAGCTCACCACGTGAAGGGGATCCCCAGCATTTT; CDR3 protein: CASSPREGDPQHF
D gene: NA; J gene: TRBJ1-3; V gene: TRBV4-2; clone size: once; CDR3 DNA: TGTGCCAGCAGCCAAGATACAGACTCTGGAAACACCATATATTTT; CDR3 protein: CASSQDTDSGNTIYF
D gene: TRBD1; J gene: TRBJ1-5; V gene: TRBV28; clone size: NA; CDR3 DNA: TGTGCCAGCACCCTCCCGACAGGGGAATATCAGCCCCAGCATTTT; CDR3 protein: CASTLPTGEYQPQHF
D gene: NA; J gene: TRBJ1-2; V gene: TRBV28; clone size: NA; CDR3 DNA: TGTGCCAGCAGTTTATCCGGGGACTATGGCTACACCTTC; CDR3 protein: CASSLSGDYGYTF
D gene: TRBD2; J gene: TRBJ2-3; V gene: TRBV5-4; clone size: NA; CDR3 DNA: TGTGCCAGCAGCTTGAGCGGGACTTACACAGATACGCAGTATTTT; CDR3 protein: CASSLSGTYTDTQYF
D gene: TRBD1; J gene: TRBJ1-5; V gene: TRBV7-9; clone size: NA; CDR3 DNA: TGTGCCAGCAGCCTCGGACCGACAGGGGGAATTCAGCCCCAGCATTTT; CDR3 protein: CASSLGPTGGIQPQHF
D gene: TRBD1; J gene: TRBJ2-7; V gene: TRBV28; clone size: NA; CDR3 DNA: TGTGCCAGCAGTTTACCGACAGGGGCCTCCTACGAGCAGTACTTC; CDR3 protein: CASSLPTGASYEQYF
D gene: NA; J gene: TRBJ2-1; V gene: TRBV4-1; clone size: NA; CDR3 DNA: TGCGCCAGCAGCCAAGGCCCCGGAGATACCTACAATGAGCAGTTCTTC; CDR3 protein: CASSQGPGDTYNEQFF
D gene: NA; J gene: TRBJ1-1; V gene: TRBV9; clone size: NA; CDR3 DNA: TGTGCCAGCAGCGTAGAAAGTGGTGGACTTACTGAAGCTTTCTTT; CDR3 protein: CASSVESGGLTEAFF
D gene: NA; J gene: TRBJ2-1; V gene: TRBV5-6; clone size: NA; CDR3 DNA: TGTGCCAGCAGCTTAAACTATGGTCAGAATGAGCAGTTCTTC; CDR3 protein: CASSLNYGQNEQFF
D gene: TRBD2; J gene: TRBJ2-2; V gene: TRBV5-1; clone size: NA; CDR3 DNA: TGCGCCAGCAGCTTAACCGGGACTATGAACACCGGGGAGCTGTTTTTT; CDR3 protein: CASSLTGTMNTGELFF
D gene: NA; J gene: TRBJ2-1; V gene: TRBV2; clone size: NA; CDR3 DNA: TGTGCCAGCAGTGGTCTAGCAGCGGGTGAGCAGTTCTTC; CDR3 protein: CASSGLAAGEQFF
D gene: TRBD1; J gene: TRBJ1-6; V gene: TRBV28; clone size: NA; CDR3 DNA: TGTGCCAGCAGTTTATGGGCCAGGGGGTCCTATAATTCACCCCTCCACTTT; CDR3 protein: CASSLWARGSYNSPLHF
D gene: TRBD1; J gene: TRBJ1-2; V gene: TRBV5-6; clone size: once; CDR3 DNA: TGTGCCAGCAGCCCGCCCACAGGGGGCGACCGTCTGAGCTATGGCTACACCTTC; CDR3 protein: CASSPPTGGDRLSYGYTF
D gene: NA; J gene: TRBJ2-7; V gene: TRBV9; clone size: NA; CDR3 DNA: TGTGCCAGCAGCGTCTACTTATTCCCTTACCGGGTGCAGTACTTC; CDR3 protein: CASSVYLFPYRVQYF
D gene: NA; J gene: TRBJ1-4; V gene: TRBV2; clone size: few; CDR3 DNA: TGTGCCAGCAGGCTACAGGTGTATGAAAAACTGTTTTTT; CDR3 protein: CASRLQVYEKLFF
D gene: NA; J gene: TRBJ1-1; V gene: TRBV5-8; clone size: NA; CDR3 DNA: TGTGCCAGCAGCCCCCCCGGACACTGGAACACTGAAGCTTTCTTT; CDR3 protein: CASSPPGHWNTEAFF
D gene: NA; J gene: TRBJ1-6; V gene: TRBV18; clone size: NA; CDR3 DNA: TGTGCCAGCTCACCTACTAAAAGCTCCTATAATTCACCCCTCCACTTT; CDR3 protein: CASSPTKSSYNSPLHF
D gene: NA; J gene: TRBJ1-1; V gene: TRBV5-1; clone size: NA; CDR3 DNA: TGCGCCAGCAGCCAGGGGACGGCGAACACTGAAGCTTTCTTT; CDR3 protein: CASSQGTANTEAFF
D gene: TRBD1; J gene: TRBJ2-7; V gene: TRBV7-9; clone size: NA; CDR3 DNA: TGTGCCAGCAGCATAGGGACAGGGAATGAGCAGTACTTC; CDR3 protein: CASSIGTGNEQYF
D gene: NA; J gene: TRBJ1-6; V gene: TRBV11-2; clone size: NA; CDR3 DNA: TGTGCCAGCAGCTTCGCCGATGGGGAGGGTTCACCCCTCCACTTT; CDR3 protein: CASSFADGEGSPLHF
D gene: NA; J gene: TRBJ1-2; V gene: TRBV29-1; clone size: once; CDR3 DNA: TGCAGCGCTACCCTATTCTCAGGAACCTATGGCTACACCTTC; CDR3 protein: CSATLFSGTYGYTF